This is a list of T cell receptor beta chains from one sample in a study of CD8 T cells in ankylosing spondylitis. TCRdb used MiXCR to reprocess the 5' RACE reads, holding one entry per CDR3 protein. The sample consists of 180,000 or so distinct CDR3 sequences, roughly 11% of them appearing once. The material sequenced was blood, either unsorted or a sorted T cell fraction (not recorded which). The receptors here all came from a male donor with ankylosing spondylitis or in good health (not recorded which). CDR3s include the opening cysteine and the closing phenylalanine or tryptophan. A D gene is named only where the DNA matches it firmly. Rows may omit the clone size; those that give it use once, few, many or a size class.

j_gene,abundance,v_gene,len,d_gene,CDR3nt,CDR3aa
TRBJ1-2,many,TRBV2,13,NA,TGTGCCAGCTCCAGCGCCCTTAACTATGGCTACACCTTC,CASSSALNYGYTF
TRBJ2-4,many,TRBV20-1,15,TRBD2,TGCAGTGCTAGAGATCCTAGCGGGAGTGGGAACATTCAGTACTTC,CSARDPSGSGNIQYF
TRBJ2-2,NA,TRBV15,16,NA,TGTGCCACCAGCAGAGTGGTGGGCAGGAACACCGGGGAGCTGTTTTTT,CATSRVVGRNTGELFF
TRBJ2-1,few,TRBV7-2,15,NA,TGTGCCAGCAGCTTCGACGACAGCCCTTACAATGAGCAGTTCTTC,CASSFDDSPYNEQFF
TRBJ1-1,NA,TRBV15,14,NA,TGTGCCACCAGCAAGGAACAGGGGAACACTGAAGCTTTCTTT,CATSKEQGNTEAFF
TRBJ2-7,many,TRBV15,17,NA,TGTGCCACCAGCAGAGATGAGGCGGCCTTCCTCTCCTACGAGCAGTACTTC,CATSRDEAAFLSYEQYF
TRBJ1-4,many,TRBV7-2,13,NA,TGTGCCAGCAGCTTAGTCGAAGGCGAAAAACTGTTTTTT,CASSLVEGEKLFF
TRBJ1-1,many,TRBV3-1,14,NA,TGTGCCAGCAGCCAAGTCGGATGGGGAGATGAAGCTTTCTTT,CASSQVGWGDEAFF
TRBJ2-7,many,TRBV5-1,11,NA,TGCGCCAGCAGCGTGACAGGCGAGCAGTACTTC,CASSVTGEQYF
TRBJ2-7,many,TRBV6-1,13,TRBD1,TGTGCCAGCACCTACGGACAGGGCTACGAGCAGTACTTC,CASTYGQGYEQYF
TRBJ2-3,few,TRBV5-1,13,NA,TGCGCCAGCAGCTTGTCCGATTCAGATACGCAGTATTTT,CASSLSDSDTQYF
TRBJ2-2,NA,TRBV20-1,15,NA,TGCAGTGCTAGGGGGTGGGCCCCGGGAACCGGGGAGCTGTTTTTT,CSARGWAPGTGELFF
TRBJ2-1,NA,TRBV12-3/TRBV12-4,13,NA,TGTGCCAGCAGTTTTTTGGATTACAATGAGCAGTTCTTC,CASSFLDYNEQFF